These 11 T cell receptor beta chains were sequenced from one sample in a study of T cell changes during pregnancy in multiple sclerosis. Sequenced by immunoSEQ multiplex PCR; TCRdb stores in-frame clones only, minus some. This sample has fewer than 60,000 clones, with roughly 94% found just once. The specimen was CD4+ T cells from peripheral blood mononuclear cells, collected in the third trimester of pregnancy. The receptor source for this set is a female donor with multiple sclerosis, enrolled in a pregnancy study.

This clone was seen once. The CDR3 DNA reads as TGCGCCAGCAGCCAAGTCGGCACAGATACGCAGTATTTT. This encodes CASSQVGTDTQYF. The chain recombines TRBV4-3 with TRBJ2-3, with D hard to call. V was pared by 1 base and J by 1 base, with 3 bases between. The CDR3 consists of 13 residues. Germline CDR1 is LGHNA and CDR2 is YSLEER.

The V gene is TRBV6-5, the J gene TRBJ2-4; 7 bases are shared with TRBD1. V was clipped by 8 bases and J by 0 bases; unmatched bases: 7. The CDR3 sequence is 15 residues long. Per germline, CDR1 MNHEY and CDR2 SVGAGI. Here the CDR3 DNA reads TGTGCCAGCCGTCCCCAGGGGGTAGCCAAAAACATTCAGTACTTC. Residues: CASRPQGVAKNIQYF.

This chain uses TRBV6-4 with TRBJ1-2; D is uncertain. Germline CDR1 is MRHNA and CDR2 is SNTAGT. The CDR3 covers 12 residues. V gave up 6 bases and J gave up 3 bases, with 8 bases separating them. The DNA for the CDR3 is TGTGCCAGCAGGGCAGAACACTATGGCTACACCTTC. Encoded protein: CASRAEHYGYTF.

CDR3 amino acids: CASSPRQVSHEQFF. For the CDR3, the DNA is TGTGCCAGTAGTCCGCGACAGGTTTCCCATGAGCAGTTCTTC. This chain connects TRBV19 to TRBJ2-1; TRBD1 is a possible D gene (6 bases). V gave up 5 bases and J gave up 8 bases, with 16 bases separating them. Germline V gene data show CDR1 as LNHDA and CDR2 as SQIVND (reference sequence). This CDR3 contains 14 residues.

The chain employs TRBV4-3 and TRBJ2-3; 10 bases match TRBD2. The J segment lost 2 bases and the V segment lost 0 bases, leaving 8 bases of the junction unmatched. The CDR3 has 18 amino acids. Germline values: CDR1 LGHNA, CDR2 YSLEER. In DNA, the CDR3 is TGCGCCAGCAGCCAAGATGAGCGGGGGGGCGTTTACACAGATACGCAGTATTTT. Encoded protein: CASSQDERGGVYTDTQYF.

This chain uses TRBV14 with TRBJ1-1; D call uncertain. Germline V gene lookup returns CDR1 SGHDN and CDR2 FVKESK. Trimming took 2 bases from V and 4 from J, leaving 8 bases between them. This CDR3 spans 13 amino acids. The chain's CDR3 is CASSQSPRTEAFF. Written as DNA, the CDR3 is TGTGCCAGCAGCCAATCCCCCCGCACTGAAGCTTTCTTT.

The chain uses TRBV2 and TRBJ2-2, with TRBD2 matching 7 bases. Losses at the gene ends were 2 bases for V and 6 bases for J; bases not matched to a gene: 6. The CDR3 consists of 15 residues. Germline V CDR1 and CDR2: SNHLY, FYNNEI. This CDR3 reads CASSETPRESGELFF. As DNA, the CDR3 is TGTGCCAGCAGTGAAACTCCGCGGGAGTCCGGGGAGCTGTTTTTT.

This clone was counted a few times. The chain couples TRBV30 to TRBJ2-1; TRBD2 matches 10 bases. V lost 0 bases to trimming and J lost 2 bases; unmatched junction nucleotides: 7. This CDR3 has 17 amino acids. Germline values: CDR1 GTSNPN, CDR2 SVGIG (reference sequence). The CDR3, as DNA: TGTGCCTGGAGTGTTTACGTACTAGCGGGGACCTACAATGAGCAGTTCTTC. Its translation: CAWSVYVLAGTYNEQFF.

The J gene is TRBJ2-3, the V gene TRBV2; 7 bases align to TRBD2. Trimming removed 2 bases from V and 0 bases from J; junction bases left unmatched: 8. Germline values: CDR1 SNHLY, CDR2 FYNNEI. The CDR3 sequence is 17 residues long. The CDR3 bases are TGTGCCAGCAGTGAAAGCGCTAGCGGACTGAGCACAGATACGCAGTATTTT. Translation gives CASSESASGLSTDTQYF.

The V gene is TRBV5-1, the J gene TRBJ1-1; no definite D call. The CDR3 is 14 amino acids. V was shortened by 4 bases and J by 5 bases, with 15 bases between the two germline ends. Per germline, CDR1 SGHRS and CDR2 YFSETQ. CDR3 protein: CASSLQPVGTEAFF. The CDR3, as DNA: TGCGCCAGCAGCCTGCAGCCGGTCGGGACTGAAGCTTTCTTT.

The rearrangement uses TRBV5-5 and TRBJ1-2, with D possibly TRBD1 on 5 matching bases. The CDR3 covers 12 residues. Per germline, CDR1 SGHKS and CDR2 YYEKEE (reference sequence). With 1 base removed from V and 6 bases from J, the gap between germline ends came to 7 bases. CDR3 sequence reads: CASSLIGDGYTF. CDR3 in DNA: TGTGCCAGCAGCTTGATAGGGGATGGCTACACCTTC.